The clone carrying this TCR beta chain was seen only once. Its specificity is not known. These data are taken from a study of cytomegalovirus exposure and HLA in healthy donors. Findings of the study overall: Testing in vitro showed a few CMV-associated chains specific for CMV antigens. Altogether, 170 or so TCR beta chains were recorded as cytomegalovirus-associated. Accurate predictions that matched the HLA-A and HLA-B alleles of most subjects were reportedly made from TCR beta sequences.

Amplification used 60 Vbeta primers and 13 Jbeta primers. Profiling relied on immunoSEQ multiplex PCR, and the TCRdb table lists in-frame clones only, not all of them. The sample has 150,000 to 200,000 clones, about 68% seen once. Specimen: PBMCs. The origin of this receptor is a female donor in good health and CMV-seronegative.

CDR3 loop: CASSPGLGAGETQYF. DNA of the CDR3: TGTGCCAGCTCACCGGGACTAGGGGCGGGAGAGACCCAGTACTTC. This chain joins TRBV18 and TRBJ2-5; 8 nucleotides match TRBD2. The CDR3 totals 15 residues. The trim removed 3 bases at V and 4 bases at J, leaving 7 bases unmatched. CDR1 is KGHSH, CDR2 LQKENI, per germline.